Listed below are T cell receptor beta chains from one sample, sequenced in a study of T cells in Graves' hyperthyroidism and ophthalmopathy. TCRdb processed the multiplex PCR reads anew with MiXCR; each CDR3 protein has one entry. The sample includes about 640,000 distinct CDR3 sequences, less than 25% seen only once; the top ten take 34%. The specimen was blood. The source is a young man with Graves' ophthalmopathy. The CDR3 runs from the conserved cysteine through the conserved F or W. Fields, in order: V gene, J gene, D gene, CDR3 length, CDR3 protein. A D gene is named only where the DNA matches it firmly.

>TRBV6-1|TRBJ2-5|NA|15
CASSGLAGLEETQYF
>TRBV2|TRBJ2-5|NA|11
CASMREETQYF
>TRBV12-3/TRBV12-4|TRBJ2-5|TRBD2|15
CASTLGTSGQETQYF
>TRBV7-7|TRBJ2-2|NA|14
CASSPRRATGELFF
>TRBV10-2|TRBJ1-1|NA|14
CASSDKGMNTEAFF
>TRBV28|TRBJ2-3|TRBD2|15
CASRREGGGTDTQYF
>TRBV18|TRBJ1-1|NA|15
CASSLPSGAGTEAFF
>TRBV19|TRBJ1-5|NA|15
CASSAYRDGNQPQHF
>TRBV7-3|TRBJ2-2|TRBD1|14
CASSLQGAGGELFF
>TRBV7-2|TRBJ2-7|NA|16
CASSPHGGAASYEQYF
>TRBV2|TRBJ1-4|NA|11
CASRVYEKLFF
>TRBV13|TRBJ2-5|NA|13
CASSFKTEETQYF
>TRBV5-1|TRBJ2-1|NA|15
CASSFGQDSYNEQFF
>TRBV7-3|TRBJ2-3|NA|13
CASSTTHTDTQYF
>TRBV13|TRBJ2-1|TRBD2|16
CASSLFGLAGSNEQFF
>TRBV28|TRBJ2-7|NA|15
CASSFIAAGFYEQYF
>TRBV20-1|TRBJ1-1|NA|13
CSAIGTGNTEAFF
>TRBV3-1|TRBJ2-7|NA|13
CASSQAALYEQYF
>TRBV29-1|TRBJ1-5|NA|13
CSVGGRQDQPQHF
>TRBV10-3|TRBJ2-3|TRBD2|11
CATQAGGTQYF
>TRBV28|TRBJ2-5|TRBD2|16
CASSSIGLAKEETQYF
>TRBV6-2/TRBV6-3|TRBJ2-7|TRBD2|16
CASSYGGLAGIYEQYF
>TRBV9|TRBJ1-5|NA|15
CASTQEGVPNQPQHF
>TRBV6-2/TRBV6-3|TRBJ2-1|TRBD2|17
CASSYVTSGSSYNEQFF
>TRBV18|TRBJ1-4|TRBD1|16
CASSPGQTATNEKLFF
>TRBV7-9|TRBJ2-3|NA|12
CASSPRVYTQYF
>TRBV7-9|TRBJ2-2|NA|14
CASSSGRDAGELFF
>TRBV12-3/TRBV12-4|TRBJ2-7|TRBD1|16
CASSLNLGTGGYEQYF
>TRBV12-3/TRBV12-4|TRBJ1-3|NA|15
CASSPTGDSGNTIYF
>TRBV7-2|TRBJ1-5|NA|13
CASSPPGNQPQHF
>TRBV2|TRBJ1-1|NA|17
CASSERVDSVIDTEAFF
>TRBV12-3/TRBV12-4|TRBJ2-1|NA|15
CASSFEATQRDEQFF
>TRBV5-1|TRBJ2-1|NA|13
CASSSAGDNEQFF
>TRBV12-5|TRBJ1-5|TRBD1|17
CASGLVTGDYSNQPQHF
>TRBV20-1|TRBJ2-7|TRBD1|13
CSATGTGNYEQYF